The subject of this entry is one TCR beta chain. In this sample, this clone turned up a few times. Its recognized antigen is unknown. No per-base quality is available; no much larger clone lies one base away. The cohort consisted of 600 to 700 healthy bone marrow donors. All cohort members were sampled while nominally healthy, although unrecorded immune exposures were likely present. The donor was CMV seropositive and was included in the group of approximately 300 seropositive cohort members. Every donor gave a peripheral blood sample, and the peripheral blood mononuclear cells from that sample were used for TCR beta sequencing. The Qiagen DNeasy Blood Extraction Kit was used to extract genomic DNA from the blood cell samples. The protocol used for the library was the immunoSEQ multiplex PCR assay. The multiplex PCR relied on a mix of 60 forward primers for TCR Vbeta segments and 13 reverse primers for TCR Jbeta segments. Amplification of the CDR3 region of rearranged TCR beta genes was performed with a multiplex PCR assay on genomic DNA. Amplified TCR beta libraries were sequenced as 87-base-pair reads on the Illumina HiSeq System. In the paper's pipeline: Across the 670 or so repertoires, a later analysis counted approximately 83 million unique TCR beta chains, around 10 million of which were shared by at least two donors. Raw reads were error-corrected and collapsed into unique sequences by a nearest-neighbor algorithm in which closely related sequences were merged to remove PCR and sequencing errors. Alignment of CDR3 sequences to IMGT reference sequences was used to assign V, D and J gene segments. For a sequence to be retained, a match of at least six nucleotides was required to both a V gene segment and a J gene segment. A rearrangement counted as productive if the CDR3 had no stop codons and remained in frame with V and J, and every other rearrangement counted as non-productive. CDR3 was defined by IMGT convention, running from the second conserved V-encoded cysteine to the conserved J-encoded phenylalanine. The earlier analysis of 550 to 650 of the donors excluded any sequence lacking an unambiguous match to a single V gene segment. An earlier analysis of 450 to 650 of the donors called V segments functional above 56.7% productive rearrangements and segregating when the between-donor standard deviation exceeded 5%. A statistical classification framework was developed to diagnose cytomegalovirus status using the catalog of TCR beta chain sequences. A later analysis assigned V and J genes by comparing TCR nucleotide sequences with IMGT/GENE-DB human TR gene sequences. The TCRdist pipeline was used in a later analysis to assign CDR3 sequences and most-parsimonious VDJ recombination scenarios. In a later analysis, each TCR beta chain was defined by its CDR3 amino acid sequence together with its V-gene family, and reads without a unique V-gene family were excluded. A later analysis removed several hundred highly shared, low-generation-probability nucleotide sequences to deal with suspected cross-contamination and a sequencing artifact. In a later analysis, a clonal expansion index was calculated for each public chain from normalized within-repertoire ranks of inferred template counts. In a later analysis, generation probabilities were computed using a VDJ recombination model fitted to out-of-frame rearrangements, and the results were checked against IGoR. A later analysis scored TCR-TCR, TCR-HLA and TCR-CMV co-occurrence with hypergeometric tests, applying a repertoire-size bias correction to TCR pairs. To estimate false discovery rates, a later analysis permuted the HLA or CMV assignments 20 times. In a later analysis, co-occurring TCRs were grouped using DBSCAN, and TCRdist sequence similarity was added for clustering within HLA-allele-positive subsets. For co-occurrence clustering, repertoires with fewer than 30,000 or more than 120,000 public chains were excluded, along with about five repertoires with anomalous nucleotide sharing. What TCRdb holds here is the immuneACCESS table cut down to in-frame rearrangements. Part of the clones is not present; checked against another copy, under half of the missing clones reflect an unresolved V gene, and the others are unexplained. That table supplies the V and J calls and clone size; D and trimming were determined from the DNA. Within this sample are under 150,000 clones, with roughly two thirds of them counted one time only. The top ten hold around 1.6% of the sample.

The data were taken from a study of cytomegalovirus exposure and HLA in healthy donors (dated by TCRdb to about 2017). Regarding the study in general: An earlier analysis of some 550 of the donors reported roughly 300 Gb of sequence data and 100 million to 140 million unique TCR beta sequences from 150 million to 200 million T cells. Approximately 300 gigabases of sequencing data and around 80 million unique TCR sequences made up an early release that covered over 550 HLA-typed donors. Among the approximately 420 genotyped donors, about 83% belonged to the genetic ancestry cluster associated with self-reported Caucasian donors. The study aimed to test whether cataloging public T cell receptors could reveal signatures of past pathogen exposure. The study used immunosequencing to profile the T cell repertoires of several hundred subjects and linked those repertoires to cytomegalovirus serostatus. A separate validation cohort of about 110 different subjects was used in addition to the roughly 620-subject first cohort. The study combined high-throughput TCR immunosequencing, statistical association of individual TCRs with disease status, and machine learning to predict cytomegalovirus infection status. A later analysis re-analyzed previously published TCR beta repertoires from several hundred donors and added high-resolution HLA genotyping to study TCR occurrence patterns. Rather than drawing on any new phenotypic data, the later analysis identified candidate immune exposures from TCR beta sequences and the way those sequences occurred across donors. To decide whether each TCR beta V gene segment behaved as functional or pseudogenic, an earlier analysis of some 600 of the donors relied on high-throughput TCR beta sequencing. Donor age, sex, ethnicity and CMV serostatus were collected together with the repertoire data. A later genetic analysis used genome-wide SNP genotypes for about 65% of the 666 donors, treating that subset as a discovery cohort. All discovery cohort repertoires had been generated using a single sequencing platform. Class I and class II HLA loci were covered by the typing at four-digit resolution. The number of typed donors differed by locus: roughly 620-630 for A, B, C, DRB1 and DQB1; 522 for DQA1; 606 for DPA1; and 400 to 480 for DPB1. Because of strong linkage in the cohort, roughly five DR-DQ haplotypes were treated as single units for association and clustering. Across 398 genotyped donors of the cohort, an average of 235,054 unique TCR beta nucleotide sequences per donor were sequenced, and 15% to 20% of those sequences were non-productive.

The investigation overall reported the following: According to a later analysis, TCR association rates differed among HLA loci, with DRB1 alleles showing the most associated TCRs and HLA-C alleles showing the fewest. Three of the identified cytomegalovirus-associated TCR beta chains were confirmed in vitro to be specific for cytomegalovirus antigens. A later analysis found that HLA-associated TCR beta chains were more clonally expanded and had lower generation probabilities than equally common non-associated chains. When HLA alleles, especially DR and DQ, strongly co-occurred, TCR associations were difficult to assign to individual alleles. Correlated functional status among segregating V segments might reflect linkage disequilibrium, but an unknown experimental factor could not be ruled out. In a later genetic analysis, a missense DCLRE1C variant was associated with V-gene and J-gene trimming of TCR beta chains, and the association was replicated in an independent cohort. According to the authors, the approach could potentially be generalized to other disease states and immunological phenotypes. Across donors, most TCR sequences were observed very rarely, whereas some public TCRs were present in many individuals. Because HLA typing was missing for some donors at each locus, association tests included only the typed subset. A further reported finding was that TCR beta sequences accurately predicted the HLA-A and HLA-B alleles for most subjects in the first cohort. In a later analysis, most CMV-associated TCR beta chains were found to appear HLA-restricted, with HLA associations seemingly driven largely by CMV exposure. The study gave a list of over 150 TCR beta chains associated with cytomegalovirus. Seventeen rarely observed V segments, including chromosome 9 orphons, were excluded from the earlier analysis of some 590 of the donors because counts were too low. A group of highly shared sequence variants was considered likely to be a technical artifact of the sequencing pipeline. In a later analysis, several top co-occurrence clusters were reported to appear linked to parvovirus B19, influenza, CMV and Epstein-Barr virus. CMV serostatus was the only immune exposure information available for the cohort. Presence/absence analyses assumed roughly uniform sequencing depth across donors, an assumption that may not hold. A later genetic analysis reported fewer N-insertions in productive TCRs among donors in an Asian-associated ancestry cluster than the roughly 700-donor mean. In an earlier analysis of a few hundred of the donors, most TCR beta V segments were observed in productive rearrangements about 87% or about 30% of the time, broadly matching IMGT annotations. The cohort was sequenced for TCR beta chains only, and without alpha or paired-chain data the features that could be detected were limited. Some IMGT-functional V segments, including TRBV6-2 and TRBV6-3, could not be told apart with the 87-base-pair reads, so those segments were excluded. In a later analysis, around 17,000 TCR beta sequences were associated with specific HLA alleles at a false discovery rate of 0.05. The classifier was reported to diagnose cytomegalovirus status with high specificity and sensitivity in both the original and validation cohorts.

Reading from cysteine to phenylalanine, the CDR3 counts 14 amino acids. The only DNA kept is the CDR3, 42 bases in frame from the first base. The germline V and J ends show losses of 6 bases and 5 bases respectively, and no gene match explains 8 bases of the junction. From the germline V gene, CDR1 is SNHLY and CDR2 is FYNNEI. Sequencing was performed on PBMCs. The sequence derives from a man younger than 40 in good health and CMV-seropositive. In this chain, TRBV2 is recombined with TRBJ2-7; 9 junctional bases match TRBD2. The DNA is as follows: TGTGCCAGCAGGTTGGGACTAGCCAACCACGAGCAGTACTTC. It translates as CASRLGLANHEQYF.